These 13 T cell receptor beta chains came from one sample sequenced in a study of cytomegalovirus exposure and HLA in healthy donors. The primer mix had 60 Vbeta and 13 Jbeta primers. Sequencing was performed with immunoSEQ multiplex PCR; in TCRdb, only in-frame clones are kept and a portion is missing. The sample holds 99,000 or so clones, approximately 84% seen once. The sequenced material came from PBMCs. The source of these receptors is a male donor in good health and CMV-seronegative.

The chain combines TRBV19 with TRBJ2-7, with 9 positions matching TRBD1. Trimming cost V 3 bases and J 2 bases; bases outside gene matches: 5. Germline values: CDR1 LNHDA, CDR2 SQIVND (reference sequence). The CDR3 extends over 15 amino acids. The CDR3 coding sequence is TGTGCCAGTAGTATCCGGACAGGGGAAGCCTACGAGCAGTACTTC. Its translation is CASSIRTGEAYEQYF.

The chain combines TRBV11-3 with TRBJ2-7, with 8 positions matching TRBD1. CDR3 length: 15 residues. Germline CDR1 and CDR2: SGHNT and YENEEA. V gave up 5 bases and J gave up 5 bases; unmatched junction bases: 11. The CDR3 loop is CASSLWTGLYDEQYF. CDR3 bases: TGTGCCAGCAGCCTCTGGACAGGGCTATATGACGAGCAGTACTTC.

The sample holds one count of this clone. J is TRBJ2-5 and V is TRBV7-6; no clear D gene. V gave up 0 bases and J gave up 5 bases, with 19 bases separating them. Looked up from germline, CDR1 is SGHVS and CDR2 is FNYEAQ. The CDR3 contains 17 residues. As DNA, the CDR3 is TGTGCCAGCAGCTTAGCATTGGTCCCCAAGACGCGGGAGACCCAGTACTTC. Amino acids: CASSLALVPKTRETQYF.

The chain links TRBV4-2 to TRBJ2-5, with 7 nucleotides matching TRBD1. The DNA end is a closer match to TRBJ2-7, so the J assignment may be wrong. Germline V CDR1 and CDR2: LGHNA, YNFKEQ. CDR3 length: 15 amino acids. The CDR3, as DNA: TGTGCCAGCAGCCCATTAACAGGGGTCTCCTACGAGCAGTACTTC. This codes for CASSPLTGVSYEQYF.

V is TRBV21-1 and J is TRBJ1-1; the table assigns TRBD1, which was not confirmed against the DNA. TRBV21-1 is a recognized pseudogene. The CDR3 sequence is 14 residues long. DNA for the CDR3: TGTGCCAGCAGCAAAGAGGGGTTCTTCACTGAAGCTTTCTTT. Its protein is CASSKEGFFTEAFF.

This chain uses TRBV19 with TRBJ1-5; D remains ambiguous. The CDR3 extends over 14 amino acids. Deletions cut 6 bases from V and 3 bases from J, with 12 bases between. The V gene's germline CDR1 is LNHDA and CDR2 SQIVND (reference sequence). Written as DNA, the CDR3 is TGTGCCAGTAGCTGGGCCCTTCCCAATCAGCCCCAGCATTTT. Translating gives CASSWALPNQPQHF.

CDR3 sequence reads: CASVRGSSTDTQYF. The CDR3 region has the DNA TGTGCTAGTGTGCGGGGCTCTAGCACAGATACGCAGTATTTT. This chain links TRBV12-5 with TRBJ2-3; D perhaps matches TRBD2 (6 bases). Trimming shortened V by 7 bases and J by 0 bases, and 11 bases separated the two germline ends. The CDR3 has 14 amino acids. CDR1 is LGHNT, CDR2 FRNRAP, per germline.

V and J are TRBV18 and TRBJ2-7; possible D gene TRBD1, 6 bases. The CDR3 totals 14 residues. The germline V gene has CDR1 KGHSH and CDR2 LQKENI. V lost 3 bases and J lost 5, with 14 bases in between. This chain's CDR3 is CASSPSTGVDEQYF. The CDR3 DNA is TGTGCCAGCTCACCGTCGACAGGAGTCGACGAGCAGTACTTC.

The chain has TRBV7-2 and TRBJ2-5, with 11 bases identical to TRBD2. Gene TRBJ2-7 matches the end of the DNA better, so the J call may be wrong. This CDR3 contains 18 residues. The V gene's germline CDR1 is SGHTA and CDR2 FQGNSA. As DNA, the CDR3 is TGTGCCAGCAGCTTACTCCTAGCGGGGGGATGGGGCTCCTACGAGCAGTACTTC. Translated: CASSLLLAGGWGSYEQYF.

The chain recombines TRBV28 with TRBJ1-5; 8 positions match TRBD1. V was clipped by 4 bases and J by 0 bases; unmatched bases: 8. The CDR3 is made up of 17 amino acids. From germline, CDR1 is MDHEN and CDR2 SYDVKM. CDR3 coding DNA: TGTGCCAGCAGTTCCCATACAGGGGGTTATAGCAATCAGCCCCAGCATTTT. This encodes CASSSHTGGYSNQPQHF.

The CDR3: CASSLEPPYGYTF. The CDR3 DNA reads TGTGCCAGCAGCTTGGAGCCCCCCTATGGCTACACCTTC. The chain has TRBV5-4 and TRBJ1-2; the D is unclear. The CDR3 sequence is 13 residues long. V dropped 0 bases and J dropped 4 bases, with 7 bases sitting between them. Germline V gene lookup returns CDR1 SGHNT and CDR2 YYREEE (reference sequence).

The chain combines TRBV11-2 with TRBJ2-3; unclear D gene. V was pared by 4 bases and J by 1 base, with 15 bases between. CDR1 is SGHAT and CDR2 is FQNNGV in the germline V gene. This CDR3 is built from 16 residues. The CDR3 DNA reads TGTGCCAGCAGCTCTTTTGACCGGAGTGGCACAGATACGCAGTATTTT. Its translation: CASSSFDRSGTDTQYF.

This clone was seen a handful of times. The rearrangement links TRBV4-2 to TRBJ1-1, with TRBD1 as a possible D gene (5 bases). Germline V gene data show CDR1 as LGHNA and CDR2 as YNFKEQ. V was shortened by 0 bases and J by 1 base, with 18 bases between the two germline ends. The CDR3 runs to 18 residues. The CDR3: CASSQDGPGGTANTEAFF. CDR3 bases: TGTGCCAGCAGCCAAGATGGCCCCGGGGGAACAGCGAACACTGAAGCTTTCTTT.